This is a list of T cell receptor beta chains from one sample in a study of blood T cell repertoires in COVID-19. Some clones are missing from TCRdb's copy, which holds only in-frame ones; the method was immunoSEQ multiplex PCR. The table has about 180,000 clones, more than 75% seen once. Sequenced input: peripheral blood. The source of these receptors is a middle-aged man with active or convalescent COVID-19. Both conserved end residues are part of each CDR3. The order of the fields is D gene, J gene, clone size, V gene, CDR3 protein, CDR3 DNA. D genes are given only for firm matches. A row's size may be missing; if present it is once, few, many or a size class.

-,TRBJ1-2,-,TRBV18,CASSLTGPRGYTF,TGTGCCAGCTCGCTGACTGGCCCCCGGGGCTACACCTTC
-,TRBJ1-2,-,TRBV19,CASSLDKNYGYTF,TGTGCCAGTAGCCTCGACAAGAACTATGGCTACACCTTC
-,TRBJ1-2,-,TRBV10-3,CAISASRDSGGYTF,TGTGCCATCAGTGCATCTCGGGACTCGGGTGGCTACACCTTC
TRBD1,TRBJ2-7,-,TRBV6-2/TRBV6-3,CASSMDRVYEQYF,TGTGCCAGCAGTATGGACAGGGTCTACGAGCAGTACTTC
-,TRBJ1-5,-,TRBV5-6,CASSFRENNQPQHF,TGTGCCAGCAGCTTTAGGGAGAACAATCAGCCCCAGCATTTT
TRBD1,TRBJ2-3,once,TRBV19,CASSIRGGRDTQYF,TGTGCCAGTAGTATTAGAGGGGGCCGAGATACGCAGTATTTT
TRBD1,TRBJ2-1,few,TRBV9,CASSDPGGLSYNEQFF,TGTGCCAGCAGCGACCCAGGGGGCCTATCCTACAATGAGCAGTTCTTC
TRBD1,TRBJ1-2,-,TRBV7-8,CASSLGQGAGYGYTF,TGTGCCAGCAGTCTCGGACAGGGGGCAGGCTATGGCTACACCTTC
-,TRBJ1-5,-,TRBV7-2,CASSTRGDNSNQPQHF,TGTGCCAGCAGCACACGGGGGGATAATAGCAATCAGCCCCAGCATTTT
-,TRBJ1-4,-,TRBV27,CASSPEQGATNEKLFF,TGTGCCAGCAGTCCGGAGCAGGGTGCAACTAATGAAAAACTGTTTTTT
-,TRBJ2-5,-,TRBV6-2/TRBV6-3,CASSLGGTQYF,TGTGCCAGCAGTTTGGGGGGGACCCAGTACTTC
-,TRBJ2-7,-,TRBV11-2,CASSLEEDSKYF,TGTGCCAGCAGCTTAGAAGAGGACAGTAAGTACTTC
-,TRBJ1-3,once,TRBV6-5,CASSRMSGNTIYF,TGTGCCAGCAGCAGGATGTCCGGAAACACCATATATTTT
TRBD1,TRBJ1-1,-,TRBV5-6,CASSSKHWDSTEAFF,TGTGCCAGCAGCTCCAAGCACTGGGACAGCACTGAAGCTTTCTTT
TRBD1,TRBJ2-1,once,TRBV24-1,CATSDMGQGDSYNEQFF,TGTGCCACCAGTGACATGGGACAGGGGGACTCCTACAATGAGCAGTTCTTC
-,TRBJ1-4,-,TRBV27,CASSFAGVANEKLFF,TGTGCCAGCAGTTTTGCGGGAGTGGCTAATGAAAAACTGTTTTTT
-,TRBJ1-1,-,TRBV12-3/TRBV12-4,CASSLTQATEAFF,TGTGCCAGCAGTTTAACCCAAGCCACTGAAGCTTTCTTT
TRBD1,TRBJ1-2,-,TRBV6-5,CASRETGVDGYTF,TGTGCCAGCAGGGAGACAGGGGTAGATGGCTACACCTTC
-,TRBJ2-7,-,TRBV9,CASSADSGDEQYF,TGTGCCAGCAGCGCCGATTCGGGGGACGAGCAGTACTTC
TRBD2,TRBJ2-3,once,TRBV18,CASSPRGLETDTQYF,TGTGCCAGCTCACCACGGGGACTAGAGACAGATACGCAGTATTTT
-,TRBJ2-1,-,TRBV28,CASSFLNEQFF,TGTGCCAGCAGTTTTCTGAATGAGCAGTTCTTC
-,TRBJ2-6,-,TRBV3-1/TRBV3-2,CASSQESGQAATGANVLTF,TGTGCCAGCAGCCAAGAATCAGGGCAGGCCGCCACTGGGGCCAACGTCCTGACTTTC
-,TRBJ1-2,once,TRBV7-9,CASSLARDSQNYTF,TGTGCCAGCAGCTTAGCGCGTGACAGTCAAAACTACACCTTC
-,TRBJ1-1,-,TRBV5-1,CASSLRGTEAFF,TGCGCCAGCAGCTTGCGGGGAACTGAAGCTTTCTTT
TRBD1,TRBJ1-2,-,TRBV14,CASSQLGQLNYGYTF,TGTGCCAGCAGCCAGCTGGGACAGCTGAACTATGGCTACACCTTC